This passage covers 18 T cell receptor beta chains from one sample sequenced in a study of breast tumors, draining lymph nodes, adjacent tissues. TCRdb reprocessed the multiplex PCR reads with MiXCR, giving one entry per CDR3 protein. The sample shows over 130,000 distinct CDR3 sequences, 30% to 35% of them seen only once. Samples came from axillary lymph nodes draining the breast cancer. Source material: axillary lymph node tissue. These receptors were collected from a female donor with breast cancer. Some clones in this sample may be carry-over from other donors' samples.

This clonotype was seen at least ten times. The chain is built from TRBV24-1 and TRBJ1-6; D ambiguous. The ends were cut back, 2 bases at V and 4 bases at J, with 14 bases in the middle. Germline V gene sequence: CDR1 KGHDR, CDR2 SFDVKD. The CDR3 runs 17 residues. The CDR3 sequence is CATSDSRPSRYNSPLHF. DNA of the CDR3: TGTGCCACCAGTGATTCCCGTCCGTCCCGATATAATTCACCCCTCCACTTT.

In its sample, this clonotype was seen many times. This sequence joins TRBV6-2 or TRBV6-3 and TRBJ2-7, with D maybe TRBD2 (6 bases). The CDR3 is 14 amino acids. V was shortened by 7 bases and J by 5 bases, with 18 bases between the two germline ends. Germline loops: CDR1 MNHEY, CDR2 SVGEGT. In nucleotides, the CDR3 is TGTGCCAGCACCTCCCGAGGGGAGGTCCACGAGCAGTACGTC. Encoded protein: CASTSRGEVHEQYV.

Details on this clonotype: A much larger clone differs by one base, so this may be a read error. V is TRBV27 and J is TRBJ2-2; TRBD1 agrees at 8 bases. The CDR3 extends over 15 amino acids. The germline gives CDR1 MNHEY, CDR2 SMNVEV (reference sequence). The CDR3 loop is CASSFLGQVAGELSF. DNA for the CDR3: TGTGCCAGCAGTTTTTTGGGACAGGTTGCCGGGGAGCTGTCTTTT.

This clonotype came up many times. Here the CDR3 DNA reads TGTGCCAGCAGTTCCCCTACGACAGGGGACTATGGCTACACCTTC. Translation: CASSSPTTGDYGYTF. V gene TRBV12-3 or TRBV12-4 combines with J gene TRBJ1-2, with 8 positions matching TRBD1. J was trimmed by 3 bases and V by 4 bases; bases with no gene match: 7. The CDR3 consists of 15 residues.

The genes are TRBV2 and TRBJ2-7; 11 bases line up with TRBD1. Trimming removed 6 bases from V and 4 bases from J; junction bases left unmatched: 2. There are 13 residues in the CDR3. The germline gives CDR1 SNHLY, CDR2 FYNNEI. CDR3: CASRRDRGYEQYF. The CDR3 DNA sequence: TGTGCCAGCAGGAGGGACAGGGGGTACGAGCAGTACTTC.

Of note for this clonotype: It is likely a read error, because the conserved phenylalanine at the end of the CDR3 is missing. The chain employs TRBV7-9 and TRBJ1-1; a possible D gene is TRBD1 (5 bases). Germline CDR1 is SEHNR and CDR2 is FQNEAQ (reference sequence). Trimming cost V 5 bases and J 11 bases, with 21 bases left between them. This CDR3 spans 14 amino acids. The CDR3 region has the DNA TGTGCCAGCAGCCCCGCAAAGGGGCCCATTGAGGCTTTCTCT. Protein product: CASSPAKGPIEAFS.

This chain connects TRBV2 to TRBJ1-2; D remains ambiguous. Looked up from germline, CDR1 is SNHLY and CDR2 is FYNNEI. V was pared by 6 bases and J by 7 bases, with 12 bases between. The CDR3 sequence is 12 residues long. CDR3 protein: CASRYKDPGYTF. The DNA for the CDR3 is TGTGCCAGCAGGTATAAGGATCCTGGCTACACCTTC. The whole variable domain, remainder taken from reference TRBV2 and TRBJ1-2, is EPEVTQTPSHQVTQMGQEVILRCVPISNHLYFYWYRQILGQKVEFLVSFYNNEISEKSEIFDDQFSVERPDGSNFTLKIRSTKLEDSAMYFCASRYKDPGYTFGSGTRLTVV.

The CDR3 DNA follows: TGTGCCAGCAGCGTAGAGTCGACAGGGGGTCCGCAGTATTTT. Translated: CASSVESTGGPQYF. The chain has TRBV9 and TRBJ2-3; 9 positions match TRBD1. The CDR3 totals 14 residues. J gave up 10 bases and V 0 bases, and 6 bases lay outside the gene matches. CDR1 and CDR2 from the germline V gene are SGDLS and YYNGEE. The complete variable domain, with remaining parts taken from reference TRBV9 and TRBJ2-3, reads DSGVTQTPKHLITATGQRVTLRCSPRSGDLSVYWYQQSLDQGLQFLIQYYNGEERAKGNILERFSAQQFPDLHSELNLSSLELGDSALYFCASSVESTGGPQYFGPGTRLTVL.

The rearrangement links TRBV18 to TRBJ1-1; the D gene is possibly TRBD1 (6 bases). The V end was cut by 3 bases, the J end by 6 bases, with 14 bases between. Looked up from germline, CDR1 is KGHSH and CDR2 is LQKENI. This CDR3 is 14 amino acids long. The CDR3 DNA sequence: TGTGCCAGCTCACCTCAGGGGCCTCGGGCTGAAGCTTTCTTT. Its protein is CASSPQGPRAEAFF.

This clonotype was picked up many times. The V call is TRBV7-9, the J call TRBJ2-2; D remains ambiguous. Trimming cost V 3 bases and J 5 bases, with 7 bases left between them. The CDR3 sequence is 13 residues long. Germline values: CDR1 SEHNR, CDR2 FQNEAQ (reference sequence). CDR3 in amino acids: CASSFRATGELFF. The CDR3 bases are TGTGCCAGCAGCTTTAGGGCGACCGGGGAGCTGTTTTTT.

V usage is TRBV5-1 and J usage is TRBJ1-6; possibly TRBD1 for D (6 bases). Germline values: CDR1 SGHRS, CDR2 YFSETQ. V was pared by 2 bases and J by 13 bases, with 16 bases between. This CDR3 contains 14 residues. For the CDR3, the DNA is TGCGCCAGCAGCTTCTCGGGGGCAACTTCCCCCCTCCACTTT. The encoded protein is CASSFSGATSPLHF.

This clonotype appeared a few times. This chain joins TRBV4-1 and TRBJ1-2; maybe TRBD1 (5 bases). Trimming stripped 1 base from V and 4 bases from J, with 13 bases between. The CDR3 extends over 15 amino acids. Germline V gene sequence: CDR1 MGHRA, CDR2 YSYEKL. The CDR3 sequence is CASSQVIPGPYGYTF. The CDR3 DNA sequence: TGCGCCAGCAGCCAAGTAATACCGGGGCCCTATGGCTACACCTTC.

This clonotype has at least ten counts. The chain carries TRBV6-2 or TRBV6-3 and TRBJ1-5; D is possibly TRBD1 (6 bases). CDR3 length equals 14 residues. Germline lookup yields CDR1 MNHEY and CDR2 SVGEGT. Trimming left V 8 bases short and J 6 bases short, with 17 bases between. The CDR3 DNA follows: TGTGCCAGCTCGCAAGGGGGGCAGGTTCAGCCCCAGCATTTT. It yields the protein CASSQGGQVQPQHF.

This clonotype was seen more than once but under ten times. A much larger clone differs from this one at a single base, so this may be a read error. The gene calls are TRBV5-4 and TRBJ1-2; a possible D gene is TRBD1 (6 bases). Germline V gene sequence: CDR1 SGHNT, CDR2 YYREEE (reference sequence). V was pared by 2 bases and J by 10 bases, with 27 bases between. This CDR3 is built from 17 residues. The CDR3 DNA reads as TGTGCCAGCAGCTTAAGGGACACGGCGGGGGAACTATTTGTCTACACCTTC. Its protein product is CASSLRDTAGELFVYTF.

This clonotype showed up many times. The V call is TRBV2, the J call TRBJ2-2; D call uncertain. The V end lost 6 bases, the J end lost 3 bases, and 2 bases lay between the germline ends. CDR3 length: 11 residues. From germline, CDR1 is SNHLY and CDR2 FYNNEI. CDR3 loop: CASRDTGELFF. DNA for the CDR3: TGTGCCAGCAGAGACACCGGGGAGCTGTTTTTT. Supplemented by reference TRBV2 and TRBJ2-2, the full variable domain reads EPEVTQTPSHQVTQMGQEVILRCVPISNHLYFYWYRQILGQKVEFLVSFYNNEISEKSEIFDDQFSVERPDGSNFTLKIRSTKLEDSAMYFCASRDTGELFFGEGSRLTVL.

Many counts were recorded for this clonotype. The genes are TRBV6-1 and TRBJ1-5, with D perhaps matching TRBD1 (6 bases). Germline lookup yields CDR1 MNHNS and CDR2 SASEGT. The CDR3 is 13 amino acids. Trimming took off 6 bases at V and 4 bases at J, with 10 bases between the two ends. CDR3 loop: CASRETGNQPQHF. CDR3 DNA sequence: TGTGCCAGCAGAGAGACAGGTAATCAGCCCCAGCATTTT.

As regards this clonotype: A read error may explain this, as a much larger clone is one base away. The V and J genes are TRBV3-1 and TRBJ1-2; D perhaps matches TRBD1 (5 bases). Germline V gene data show CDR1 as LGHDT and CDR2 as YNNKEL (reference sequence). This CDR3 is built from 15 residues. CDR3 DNA sequence: TGTGCCTGCAGCCGCAACACTCCAGGGTCAGGTGGCTACACCTTC. It yields the protein CACSRNTPGSGGYTF.

This clonotype showed up many times. The V call is TRBV7-9, the J call TRBJ2-3; TRBD2 is a possible D gene (5 bases). V was pared by 5 bases and J by 4 bases, with 16 bases between. The germline gives CDR1 SEHNR, CDR2 FQNEAQ (reference sequence). The CDR3 length is 15 residues. CDR3 coding DNA: TGTGCCAGCAGCCCCCGCAGCGGAAGATCAGATACGCAGTATTTT. The encoded protein is CASSPRSGRSDTQYF.